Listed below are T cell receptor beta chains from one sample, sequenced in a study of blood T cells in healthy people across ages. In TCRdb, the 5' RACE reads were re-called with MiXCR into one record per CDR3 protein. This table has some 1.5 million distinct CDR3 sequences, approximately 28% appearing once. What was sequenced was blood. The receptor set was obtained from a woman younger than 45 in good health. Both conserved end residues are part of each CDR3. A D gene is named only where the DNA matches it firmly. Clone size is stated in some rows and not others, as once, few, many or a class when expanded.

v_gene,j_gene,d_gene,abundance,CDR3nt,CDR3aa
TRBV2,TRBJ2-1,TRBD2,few,TGTGCCAGCAGAGAAGCGGGAGTAATAGGCAATGAGCAGTTCTTC,CASREAGVIGNEQFF
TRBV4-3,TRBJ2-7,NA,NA,TGCGCCAGCAGTCAGGGTCTCGAAACCTACGAGCGGTACTTC,CASSQGLETYERYF
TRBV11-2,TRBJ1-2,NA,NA,TGTGCCAGCAGCCAGGAGATCGATGGCTACACCTTC,CASSQEIDGYTF
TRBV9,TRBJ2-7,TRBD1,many,TGTGCCAGCAGCGTAGAAGGGACAGGTGCCTACGAGCAGTACTTC,CASSVEGTGAYEQYF
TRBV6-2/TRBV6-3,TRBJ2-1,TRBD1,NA,TGTGCCAGCAGTTACTGGACAGGGAGGAATGAGCAGGTCTTC,CASSYWTGRNEQVF
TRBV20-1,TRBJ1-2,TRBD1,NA,TGCAGTGCTACAAGACAGGGTGGTAACTATGGCTACACCTTC,CSATRQGGNYGYTF
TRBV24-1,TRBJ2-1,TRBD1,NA,TGTGCCACCAGTGATAAAGGACAGGGATGGAACAATGAGCAGTTCTTC,CATSDKGQGWNNEQFF
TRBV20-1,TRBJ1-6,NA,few,TGCAGTGCTAGAGGGACAAGGAATAATTCACCCCTCCACTTT,CSARGTRNNSPLHF
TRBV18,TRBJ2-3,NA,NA,TGTGCCAGCTCACCACCGGGATCCAGGGCAGGAACAGATACGCAGTATTTT,CASSPPGSRAGTDTQYF
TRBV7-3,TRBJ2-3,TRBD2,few,TGTGCCAGCAGCTGGGCGGGGGGGGATACGCAGTATTTT,CASSWAGGDTQYF
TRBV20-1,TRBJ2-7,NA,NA,TGCAGTGCTCTCCAGGGGGGAACCTCCTACGAGCAGTACTTC,CSALQGGTSYEQYF
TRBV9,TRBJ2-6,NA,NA,TGTGCCAGCAGCGTAGGAGGCAGGGGCTCTGGGGCCAACGTCCTGACTTTC,CASSVGGRGSGANVLTF
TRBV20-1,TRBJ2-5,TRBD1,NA,TGCAGTGCTCACAGGGACAGGGAGACCCAGTACTTC,CSAHRDRETQYF
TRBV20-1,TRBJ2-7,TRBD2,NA,TGCAGTGCTAGGACTAGCGGGGGCCCCAATGAGCAGTACTTC,CSARTSGGPNEQYF
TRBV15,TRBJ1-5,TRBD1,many,TGTGCCACCAGCTTTTCCGGACAGGGAGGTTTCTTTCAGCCCCAGCATTTT,CATSFSGQGGFFQPQHF
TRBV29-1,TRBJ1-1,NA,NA,TGCAGCGTTGTTGAGCAGGGTGGGACTGAAGCTTTCTTT,CSVVEQGGTEAFF
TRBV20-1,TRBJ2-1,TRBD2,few,TGCTCACTTTGGGGGGGTGCGGAGCAGTTCTTC,CSLWGGAEQFF
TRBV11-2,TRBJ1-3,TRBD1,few,TGTGCCAGCAGCTTGGTAGGGGGCAAATTTCCCACCATATATTTT,CASSLVGGKFPTIYF
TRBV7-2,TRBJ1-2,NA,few,TGTGCCAGCAGCGCCCTCCAGGGAATGGGCTACACCTTC,CASSALQGMGYTF
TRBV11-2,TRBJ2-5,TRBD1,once,TGTGCCAGCAGCTTAGTCGCAGGGGGTTACGAGACCCAGTACTTC,CASSLVAGGYETQYF
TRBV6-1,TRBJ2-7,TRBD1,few,TGTGCCAGCGGTTTGTCGGACAGGGATGGGTACGAGCAGTACTTC,CASGLSDRDGYEQYF
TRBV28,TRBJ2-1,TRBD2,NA,TGTGCCAGCAGTTTTTTAGCGGGAATAGGAAATGAGCAGTTCTTC,CASSFLAGIGNEQFF
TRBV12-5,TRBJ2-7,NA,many,TGTGCTAGTGGCCCTCCCGGGGACTTCGAGCAGTACTTC,CASGPPGDFEQYF
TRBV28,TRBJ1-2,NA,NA,TGTGCCAGCAGTACCCCACCGGCTCGAGGCTACACCTTC,CASSTPPARGYTF